These T cell receptor beta chains were read from a single sample in a study of identical twins. TCRdb reprocessed the 5' RACE reads via MiXCR and lists one record per CDR3 protein. In the table there are some 500,000 distinct CDR3 sequences, more than 9% of which are singletons. These data were also filed under a second study, of yellow fever vaccine responses in identical twins.

Sample: PBMCs. All receptors come from a woman between 18 and 30 years old in good health. Each CDR3 is given with its conserved first and last residue. The D gene is left open where the match is weak. Expanded clones are given a class, and other clones once, few, many or no size at all.

TRBV18	.	.	TRBJ2-3	TGTGCCAGCTCACCCGCGGGACAACCAACGCAGTATTTT	CASSPAGQPTQYF
TRBV29-1	TRBD1	few	TRBJ1-2	TGCAGCGTCCTGGGACAGGGAGGAGGCTACACCTTC	CSVLGQGGGYTF
TRBV25-1	.	many	TRBJ2-5	TGTGCCAGCAGTGAATATTGGGCAGGGGGGTCGTCCAAAGAGACCCAGTACTTC	CASSEYWAGGSSKETQYF
TRBV3-1	.	few	TRBJ1-1	TGTGCCAGCAGCCATTCCGGGAGTAGCACTGAAGCTTTCTTT	CASSHSGSSTEAFF
TRBV12-3/TRBV12-4	TRBD1	.	TRBJ2-5	TGTGCCAGCAGTTTGGTCAGGGGGCTTCAGCAAGAGACCCAGTACTTC	CASSLVRGLQQETQYF
TRBV20-1	.	many	TRBJ2-4	TGCAGTGTCCATCCGAAGGGGCTAGCCAAAAACATTCAGTACTTC	CSVHPKGLAKNIQYF
TRBV3-1	.	.	TRBJ2-3	TGTGCCAGCAGCTCCCCAGTAACAGATACGCAGTATTTT	CASSSPVTDTQYF
TRBV7-3	.	few	TRBJ2-2	TGTGCCAGCAGTATAGACAGCGGTACCGCGAACACCGGGGAGCTGTTTTTT	CASSIDSGTANTGELFF
TRBV12-3/TRBV12-4	.	.	TRBJ2-1	TGTGCCAGCAGTACTAGTATGATATACAATGAGCAGTTCTTC	CASSTSMIYNEQFF
TRBV5-1	TRBD2	.	TRBJ2-2	TGCGCCAGCAGCTTCCTAGCGGGGGTGAACACCGGGGAGCTGTTTTTT	CASSFLAGVNTGELFF
TRBV28	.	few	TRBJ2-1	TGTGCCAGCCAGTTTGGAGGACTAATAATCTTC	CASQFGGLIIF
TRBV6-5	.	few	TRBJ2-7	TGTGCCAGCAGTTACTCGGGGGAGAGTATCCACGAGCAGTACTTC	CASSYSGESIHEQYF
TRBV7-8	.	many	TRBJ1-1	TGTGCCAGCAGCTTAGCCACCGTGGGGACGAACACTGAAGCTTTCTTT	CASSLATVGTNTEAFF
TRBV5-1	.	.	TRBJ2-1	TGCGCCAGCAGCTTGGCGGGACTCCTCCTAAATGAGCAGTTCTTC	CASSLAGLLLNEQFF
TRBV4-2	.	few	TRBJ2-7	TGTGCCAGCAGCGGAAGCGGTAAGGGGGACTCCTACGAGCAGTACTTC	CASSGSGKGDSYEQYF
TRBV5-5	.	few	TRBJ2-1	TGTGCCAGCAGCTTGGAGCTCCATGAGCAGTTCTTC	CASSLELHEQFF
TRBV6-2/TRBV6-3	TRBD2	.	TRBJ2-3	TGTGCCAGCAGTTACTTCGGCGGGAGCGCTAGCACAGATACGCAGTATTTT	CASSYFGGSASTDTQYF
TRBV12-3/TRBV12-4	TRBD2	many	TRBJ2-3	TGTGCCAGCAGGCATAGCGGGAACGCGCATGATACGCAGTATTTT	CASRHSGNAHDTQYF
TRBV20-1	TRBD2	many	TRBJ2-3	TGCAGTGCTAGATTGGGACTAGCGGGAGGAAGCACAGATACGCAGTATTTT	CSARLGLAGGSTDTQYF
TRBV2	TRBD2	.	TRBJ2-1	TGTGCCAGCAGTGAATCTAGCGGGAGACAGTTCTTC	CASSESSGRQFF
TRBV25-1	TRBD2	few	TRBJ2-1	TGTGCCAGCAGTGAGTCCTCTTCGGGCGGGGGGGCCTACAATGAGCAGTTCTTC	CASSESSSGGGAYNEQFF
TRBV12-3/TRBV12-4	TRBD1	many	TRBJ2-2	TGTGCCAGCAGAAACCGACAGGGGGCGAAGAGCGGGGAGCTGTTTTTT	CASRNRQGAKSGELFF
TRBV4-3	.	.	TRBJ1-2	TGCGCCAGCAGCCAAGAAGGGGGGAGCTATGGCTACACCTTC	CASSQEGGSYGYTF
TRBV7-8	.	many	TRBJ2-7	TGTGCCAGCAGCTTAGAAGGGGGTACCTACGAGCAGTACTTC	CASSLEGGTYEQYF
TRBV20-1	.	.	TRBJ2-7	TGCAGTGCTAAGGCCTCAAACTACGAGCAGTACTTC	CSAKASNYEQYF
TRBV3-1	TRBD2	few	TRBJ2-5	TGTGCCAGCAGCCTGACAAGGACTAGACACGAGACCCAGTACTTC	CASSLTRTRHETQYF
TRBV2	TRBD1	few	TRBJ2-1	TGTGCCACCGCGACAGGGGTGAGGGATGAGCAGTTCTTC	CATATGVRDEQFF
TRBV28	.	few	TRBJ2-3	TGTGCCAGCAGCGGACAGAGCTTCACAGATACGCAGTATTTT	CASSGQSFTDTQYF
TRBV7-9	.	many	TRBJ2-7	TGTGCCAGCAGCCCCAGGGGGGACAGACTATACGAGCAGTACTTC	CASSPRGDRLYEQYF
TRBV20-1	TRBD1	.	TRBJ2-7	TGCAGTGCTAGTCAGGACAGGGGGCCCGAGCAGTACTTC	CSASQDRGPEQYF
TRBV29-1	.	.	TRBJ2-3	TGCAGCGTTGAAATTCCGAGGGGCACAGATACGCAGTATTTT	CSVEIPRGTDTQYF
TRBV13	TRBD2	few	TRBJ2-5	TGTGCCAGCAGCCTCGGGACTAGCCCGGCGGGGCCGTACTTC	CASSLGTSPAGPYF
TRBV4-2	TRBD2	few	TRBJ2-7	TGTGCCAGCAGCCAAGACAGGCTAGCGGGAGTTTACGAGCAGTACTTC	CASSQDRLAGVYEQYF
TRBV28	TRBD1	.	TRBJ2-5	TGTGCCAGCAGTCCACGAGACAGGGGATTGAGGCAAGAGACCCAGTACTTC	CASSPRDRGLRQETQYF
TRBV11-1	.	once	TRBJ2-1	TGTGCCCGCAGTTTCTTTTCTTTAACGGGCGTCTACAATGAGCAGTTCTTC	CARSFFSLTGVYNEQFF
TRBV6-5	.	many	TRBJ1-5	TGTGCCAGCAGTTACCGGAGGGGGGACAATCAGCCCCAGCATTTT	CASSYRRGDNQPQHF
TRBV5-1	.	few	TRBJ2-1	TGCGCCAGCAGCGTGGGGGACTCCTACAATGAGCAGTTCTTC	CASSVGDSYNEQFF
TRBV20-1	TRBD2	.	TRBJ2-3	TGCAGTGCTGGACTAGCGGGGGGGCCTTATACGCAGTATTTT	CSAGLAGGPYTQYF
TRBV20-1	.	many	TRBJ2-5	TGCAGTGCTAGGGGGTTTGATGGGTTTGAGACCCAGTACTTC	CSARGFDGFETQYF
TRBV6-1	TRBD2	few	TRBJ2-1	TGTGCCAGCACACTAGCGGGTCAGGGGAATGAGCAGTTCTTC	CASTLAGQGNEQFF
TRBV6-4	.	many	TRBJ1-2	TGTGCCAGCAGTTCCAGGGACGGCAAAAACTATGGCTACACCTTC	CASSSRDGKNYGYTF
TRBV3-1	.	many	TRBJ2-2	TGTGCCAGCAGCCGGGGCGGTGATGCCGGGGAGCTGTTTTTT	CASSRGGDAGELFF
TRBV14	TRBD2	many	TRBJ2-7	TGTGCCAGCAGCCGTGGGAGCGGGGGGGATCGGCAGTACTTC	CASSRGSGGDRQYF
TRBV2	TRBD1	.	TRBJ2-2	TGTGCCAGCGACCGGGACAGGGTTCGGGGCGGGGAGCTGTTTTTT	CASDRDRVRGGELFF
TRBV28	TRBD2	many	TRBJ2-3	TGTGCCAGCAGCGCCACTAGCGGGGGGACAGATACGCAGTATTTT	CASSATSGGTDTQYF
TRBV6-5	TRBD1	few	TRBJ2-5	TGTGCCAGCAGTTACTCCCAACAGGGGCAAGAGACCCAGTACTTC	CASSYSQQGQETQYF
TRBV9	TRBD1	few	TRBJ2-1	TGTGCCAGCAGCACAGCCGGGACAGGGGTCCCAGGGGAGCAGTTCTTC	CASSTAGTGVPGEQFF
TRBV6-2/TRBV6-3	.	.	TRBJ1-1	TGTGCCAGCAGTTACACTACTTGGGTCTCTGAAGCTTTCTTT	CASSYTTWVSEAFF
TRBV20-1	TRBD2	many	TRBJ2-1	TGCAGTGCGTGGACTAGCGAGTACAATGAGCAGTTCTTC	CSAWTSEYNEQFF
TRBV11-2	TRBD1	few	TRBJ2-2	TGTGCCAGCAGCTTTGACAGGGCGAATCCGAACACCGGGGAGCTGTTTTTT	CASSFDRANPNTGELFF
TRBV6-5	.	.	TRBJ2-7	TGTGCCAGCAGTTACTTAGGAGTTTCCAGCTCCTACGAGCAGTACTTC	CASSYLGVSSSYEQYF
TRBV6-1	.	.	TRBJ2-3	TGTGCCAGCATGAGGGGGTCCTCCACAGATACGCAGTATTTT	CASMRGSSTDTQYF
TRBV7-2	.	many	TRBJ2-7	TGTGCCAGCAGCTCGAAATACGAGCAGTACTTC	CASSSKYEQYF
TRBV3-1	.	few	TRBJ2-5	TGTGCCAGCAGCCCCGGTTATCTTGAGACCCAGTACTTC	CASSPGYLETQYF